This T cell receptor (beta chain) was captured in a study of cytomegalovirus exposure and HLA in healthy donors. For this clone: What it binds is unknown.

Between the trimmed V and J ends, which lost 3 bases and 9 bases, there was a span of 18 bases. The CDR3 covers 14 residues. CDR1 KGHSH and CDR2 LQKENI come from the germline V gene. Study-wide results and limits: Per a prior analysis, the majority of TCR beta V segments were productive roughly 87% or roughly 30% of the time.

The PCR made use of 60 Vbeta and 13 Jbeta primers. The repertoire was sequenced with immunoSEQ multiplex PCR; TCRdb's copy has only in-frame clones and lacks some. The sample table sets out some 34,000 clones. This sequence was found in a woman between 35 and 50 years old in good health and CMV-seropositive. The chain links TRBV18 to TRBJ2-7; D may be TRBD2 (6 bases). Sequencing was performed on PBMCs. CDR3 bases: TGTGCCAGCTCACCCGGGACTTCCATATCGGTGCAGTACTTC. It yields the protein CASSPGTSISVQYF.